The sequence of this T cell receptor (beta chain) was determined in a study of T-cell memory formation after mild COVID-19. Study results and caveats: Contracting CD4+ clones were located mainly in CM and EM, and CD8+ clones in EMRA.

TCRdb processed the 5' RACE reads anew with MiXCR; each CDR3 protein has one entry. Of around 370,000 distinct CDR3 sequences in the sample, around 20% were seen once. This clonotype was counted only a few times. Its antigen is currently unknown. The V gene's germline CDR1 is SGHNT and CDR2 YYREEE (reference sequence). This CDR3 region has 16 residues. Trimming stripped 0 bases from V and 1 base from J, with 14 bases between. The chain links TRBV5-4 to TRBJ2-7; D perhaps matches TRBD2 (6 bases). This TCR was sampled from an adult woman who had mild COVID-19 (a few samples of this study predate the infection). Cell type and time point are not known. The sequencing sample was made of PBMCs or a T cell subset sorted from them (not recorded which). The CDR3 sequence is CASSLGPGGRSYEQYF. CDR3 DNA sequence: TGTGCCAGCAGCTTGGGGCCCGGGGGACGATCCTACGAGCAGTACTTC.